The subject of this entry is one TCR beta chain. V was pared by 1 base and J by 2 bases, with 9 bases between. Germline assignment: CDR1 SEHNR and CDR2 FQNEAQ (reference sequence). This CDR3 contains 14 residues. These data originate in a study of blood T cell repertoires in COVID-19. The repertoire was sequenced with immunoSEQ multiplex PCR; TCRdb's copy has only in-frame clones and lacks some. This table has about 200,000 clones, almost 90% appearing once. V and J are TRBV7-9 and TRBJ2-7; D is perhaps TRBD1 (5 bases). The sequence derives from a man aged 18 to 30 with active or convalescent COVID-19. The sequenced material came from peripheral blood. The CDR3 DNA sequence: TGTGCCAGCAGCTTAGGTCAGACAGCCTACGAGCAGTACTTC. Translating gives CASSLGQTAYEQYF. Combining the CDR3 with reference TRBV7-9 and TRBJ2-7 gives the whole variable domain DTGVSQNPRHKITKRGQNVTFRCDPISEHNRLYWYRQTLGQGPEFLTYFQNEAQLEKSRLLSDRFSAERPKGSFSTLEIQRTEQGDSAMYLCASSLGQTAYEQYFGPGTRLTVT.